These 2 T cell receptor beta chains were sequenced from one sample in a study of CD8+ T cells in alopecia areata. cDNA serving as the sequencing template came from extracted, reverse transcribed RNA. The protocol was immunoSEQ multiplex PCR, while the TCRdb copy is restricted to in-frame clones and leaves out a portion. This table has about 110,000 clones, under 60% appearing once. Treatment specified: oral pan-JAK inhibitor, 5-10 mg twice daily. The sequenced sample was CD8+ T cells sorted from blood, obtained at week 24, from a patient treated with tofacitinib. The source is a human donor with alopecia areata.

This clone has only one observation. This chain links TRBV9 with TRBJ2-3; D may be TRBD2 (5 bases). V lost 0 bases and J lost 3, with 17 bases in between. The CDR3 sequence is 17 residues long. Per germline, CDR1 SGDLS and CDR2 YYNGEE. The CDR3 DNA follows: TGTGCCAGCAGCGTAGCGGGCACGGGGATGTTTACAGATACGCAGTATTTT. Its protein is CASSVAGTGMFTDTQYF.

This clone turned up a few times. V gene TRBV7-9 combines with J gene TRBJ1-1; 9 bases map to TRBD1. The junction had 11 bases not matched to a gene; V was cut back by 7 bases and J by 5 bases. The CDR3 sequence is 15 residues long. Germline CDR1 reads SEHNR; CDR2 reads FQNEAQ (reference sequence). The CDR3 spells CASTPPQGAWTEAFF. For the CDR3, the DNA is TGTGCCAGCACCCCACCACAGGGGGCTTGGACTGAAGCTTTCTTT.